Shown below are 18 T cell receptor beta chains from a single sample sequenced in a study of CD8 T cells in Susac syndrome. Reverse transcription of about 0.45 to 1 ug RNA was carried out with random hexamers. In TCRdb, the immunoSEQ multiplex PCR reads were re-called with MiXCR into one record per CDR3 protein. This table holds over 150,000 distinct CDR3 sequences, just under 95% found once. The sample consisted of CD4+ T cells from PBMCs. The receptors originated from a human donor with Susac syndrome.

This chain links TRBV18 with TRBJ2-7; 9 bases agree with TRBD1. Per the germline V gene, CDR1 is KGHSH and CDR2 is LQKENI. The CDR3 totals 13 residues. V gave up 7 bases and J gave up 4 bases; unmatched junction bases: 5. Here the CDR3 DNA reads TGTGCCAGCTGCCCGGGACAGGGTTACGAGCAGTACTTC. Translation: CASCPGQGYEQYF.

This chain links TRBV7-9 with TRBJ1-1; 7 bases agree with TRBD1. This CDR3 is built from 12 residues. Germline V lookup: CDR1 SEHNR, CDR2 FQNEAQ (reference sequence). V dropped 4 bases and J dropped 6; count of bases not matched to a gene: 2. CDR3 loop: CASSWQGAEAFF. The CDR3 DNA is TGTGCCAGCAGCTGGCAGGGGGCTGAAGCTTTCTTT.

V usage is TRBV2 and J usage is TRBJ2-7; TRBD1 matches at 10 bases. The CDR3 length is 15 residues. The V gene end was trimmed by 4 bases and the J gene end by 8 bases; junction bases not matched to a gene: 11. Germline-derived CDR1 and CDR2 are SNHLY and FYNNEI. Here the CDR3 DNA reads TGTGCCAGCAGTGTCCAGACGGGACAGGGGATAAAGCAGTACTTC. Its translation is CASSVQTGQGIKQYF.

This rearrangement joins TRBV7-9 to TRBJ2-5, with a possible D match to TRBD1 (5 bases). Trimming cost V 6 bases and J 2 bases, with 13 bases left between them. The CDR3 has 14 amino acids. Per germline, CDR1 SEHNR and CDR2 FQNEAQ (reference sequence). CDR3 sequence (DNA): TGTGCCAGCAGTCGTGCAGGGAAACAAGAGACCCAGTACTTC. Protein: CASSRAGKQETQYF.

In DNA, the CDR3 is TGTGCCATCAGTGAACCGAGGCAGCCCCAGCATTTT. Translated: CAISEPRQPQHF. This chain joins TRBV10-3 and TRBJ1-5; D gene ambiguous. Germline CDR1 reads ENHRY; CDR2 reads SYGVKD. V lost 3 bases and J 7 bases, leaving 7 bases between the germline ends. CDR3 length equals 12 residues.

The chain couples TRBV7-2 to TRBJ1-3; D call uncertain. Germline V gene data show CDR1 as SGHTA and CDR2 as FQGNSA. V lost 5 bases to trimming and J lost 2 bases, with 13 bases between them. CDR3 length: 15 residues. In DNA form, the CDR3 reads TGTGCCAGCAGCCCCTTTTTGGCCCCTGGAAACACCATATATTTT. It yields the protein CASSPFLAPGNTIYF.

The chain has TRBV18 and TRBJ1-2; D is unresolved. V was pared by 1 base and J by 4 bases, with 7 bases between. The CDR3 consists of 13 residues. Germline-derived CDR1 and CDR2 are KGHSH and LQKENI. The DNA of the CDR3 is TGTGCCAGCTCACCACAGGGCGGCTATGGCTACACCTTC. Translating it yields CASSPQGGYGYTF.

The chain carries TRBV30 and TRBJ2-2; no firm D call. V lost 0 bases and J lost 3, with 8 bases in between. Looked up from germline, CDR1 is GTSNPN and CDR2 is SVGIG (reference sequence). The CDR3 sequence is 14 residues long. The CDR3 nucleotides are TGTGCCTGGAGTGTAGGGCAGTACACCGGGGAGCTGTTTTTT. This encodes CAWSVGQYTGELFF.

CDR3 DNA sequence: TGTGCCAGCAGTTTAAGCAGGGAAGGTGGAAACACCATATATTTT. It translates to CASSLSREGGNTIYF. V usage is TRBV12-3 or TRBV12-4 and J usage is TRBJ1-3; D may be TRBD1 (5 bases). Trimming stripped 2 bases from V and 3 bases from J, with 11 bases between. This CDR3 spans 15 amino acids.

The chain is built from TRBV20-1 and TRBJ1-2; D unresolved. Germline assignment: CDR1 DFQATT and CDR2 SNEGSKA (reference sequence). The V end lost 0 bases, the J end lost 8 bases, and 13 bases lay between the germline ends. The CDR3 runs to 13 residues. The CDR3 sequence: CSARDRRNWGYTF. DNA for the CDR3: TGCAGTGCTAGAGATAGGAGGAATTGGGGCTACACCTTC.

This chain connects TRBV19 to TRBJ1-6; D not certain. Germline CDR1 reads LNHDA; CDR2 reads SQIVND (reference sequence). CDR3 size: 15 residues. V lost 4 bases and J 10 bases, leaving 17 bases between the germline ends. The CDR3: CASSTTGPPGSPLHF. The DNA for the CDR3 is TGTGCCAGTAGTACCACCGGGCCCCCGGGCTCACCCCTCCACTTT.

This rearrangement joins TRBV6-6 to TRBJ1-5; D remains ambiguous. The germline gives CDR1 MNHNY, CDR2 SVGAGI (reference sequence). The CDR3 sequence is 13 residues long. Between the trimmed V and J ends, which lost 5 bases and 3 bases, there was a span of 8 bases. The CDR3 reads CASSRRNNQPQHF. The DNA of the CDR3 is TGTGCCAGCAGTCGACGGAACAATCAGCCCCAGCATTTT.

As DNA, the CDR3 is TGTGCCAGCAGCTCCGGGACAAAGAACACCGGGGAGCTGTTTTTT. Translated: CASSSGTKNTGELFF. V is TRBV7-9 and J is TRBJ2-2; D perhaps matches TRBD1 (6 bases). V lost 4 bases and J lost 1, with 10 bases in between. Germline loops: CDR1 SEHNR, CDR2 FQNEAQ (reference sequence). This CDR3 is 15 amino acids long.

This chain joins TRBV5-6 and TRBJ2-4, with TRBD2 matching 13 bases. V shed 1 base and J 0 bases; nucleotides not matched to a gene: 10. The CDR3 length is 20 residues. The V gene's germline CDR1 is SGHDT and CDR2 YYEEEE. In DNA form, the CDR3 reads TGTGCCAGCAGCTTGTTAGCGTCGGGACTAGCGGGACAAGCCAAAAACATTCAGTACTTC. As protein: CASSLLASGLAGQAKNIQYF.

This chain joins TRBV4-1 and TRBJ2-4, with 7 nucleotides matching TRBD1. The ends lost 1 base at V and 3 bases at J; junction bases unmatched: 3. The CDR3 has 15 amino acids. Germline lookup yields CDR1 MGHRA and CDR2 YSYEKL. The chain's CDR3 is CASSQGQGVKNIQYF. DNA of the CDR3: TGCGCCAGCAGCCAAGGTCAGGGGGTCAAAAACATTCAGTACTTC.

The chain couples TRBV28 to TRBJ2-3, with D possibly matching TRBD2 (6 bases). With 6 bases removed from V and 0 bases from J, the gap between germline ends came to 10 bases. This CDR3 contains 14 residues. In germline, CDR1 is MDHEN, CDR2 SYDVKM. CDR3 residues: CASSPDYSTDTQYF. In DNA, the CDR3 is TGTGCCAGCAGCCCGGACTACAGCACAGATACGCAGTATTTT. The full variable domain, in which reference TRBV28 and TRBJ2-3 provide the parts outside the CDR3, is DVKVTQSSRYLVKRTGEKVFLECVQDMDHENMFWYRQDPGLGLRLIYFSYDVKMKEKGDIPEGYSVSREKKERFSLILESASTNQTSMYLCASSPDYSTDTQYFGPGTRLTVL.

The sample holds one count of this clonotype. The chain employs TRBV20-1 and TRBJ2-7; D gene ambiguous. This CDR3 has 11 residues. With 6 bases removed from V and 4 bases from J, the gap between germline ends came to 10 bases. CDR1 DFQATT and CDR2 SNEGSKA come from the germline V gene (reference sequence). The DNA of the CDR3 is TGCAGTGCGCTTCGTGGGTACGAGCAGTACTTC. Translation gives CSALRGYEQYF.

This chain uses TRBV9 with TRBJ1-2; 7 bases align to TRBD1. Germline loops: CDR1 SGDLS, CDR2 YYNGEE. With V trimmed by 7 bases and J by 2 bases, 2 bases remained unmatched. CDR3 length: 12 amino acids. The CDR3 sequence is CASGGGNYGYTF. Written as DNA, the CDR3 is TGTGCCAGCGGAGGGGGCAACTATGGCTACACCTTC.